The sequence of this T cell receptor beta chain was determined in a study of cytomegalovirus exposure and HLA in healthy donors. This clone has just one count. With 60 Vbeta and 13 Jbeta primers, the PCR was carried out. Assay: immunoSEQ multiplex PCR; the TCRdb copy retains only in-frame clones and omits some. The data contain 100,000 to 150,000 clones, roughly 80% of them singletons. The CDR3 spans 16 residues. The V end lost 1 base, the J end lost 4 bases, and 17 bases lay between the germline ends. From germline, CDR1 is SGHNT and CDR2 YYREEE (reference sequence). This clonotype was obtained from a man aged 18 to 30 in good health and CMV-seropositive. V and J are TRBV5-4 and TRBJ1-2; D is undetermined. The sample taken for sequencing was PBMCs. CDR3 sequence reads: CASSLMLGRETYGYTF. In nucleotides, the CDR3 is TGTGCCAGCAGCTTGATGCTAGGGAGGGAAACCTATGGCTACACCTTC.